These 8 T cell receptor beta chains originate from one sample sequenced in a study of Graves' ophthalmopathy and Graves' hyperthyroidism (dated by TCRdb to 2017 to 2018). Sequencing instrument: Illumina HiSeq 2000. TCR beta CDR3 regions were amplified from RNA transcripts for repertoire sequencing. The first round was an RT-PCR using HTBI primers with the Qiagen OneStep RT-PCR kit, and this first round was followed by a second-round multiplex PCR, then size selection and purification. TCRdb reprocessing: public reads trimmed at Q25 with fastp, clones called with MiXCR, in-frame beta chains kept. CDR3 protein sequences are deduplicated, and each keeps its most common genes and DNA. The sample records about 590,000 distinct CDR3 sequences, about 35% of which are singletons. In total, the top ten clones hold around 4% of the sample. Sequencing was performed on peripheral blood or thyroid tissue (not recorded which). These TCRs come from an adult man with Graves' hyperthyroidism.

The CDR3 nucleotides are TGTGCCAGCAGCCCAATCCCGGACGGGACAGGGAACACTGAAGCTTTCTTT. Protein product: CASSPIPDGTGNTEAFF. This chain links TRBV7-2 with TRBJ1-1; 8 bases agree with TRBD1. The ends lost 5 bases at V and 1 base at J; junction bases unmatched: 12. The CDR3 has 17 amino acids. Germline V lookup: CDR1 SGHTA, CDR2 FQGNSA.

This chain links TRBV10-3 with TRBJ1-6; possible D gene TRBD1, 6 bases. The V end was cut by 10 bases, the J end by 5 bases, with 15 bases between. Germline V gene lookup returns CDR1 ENHRY and CDR2 SYGVKD. The CDR3 totals 14 residues. DNA for the CDR3: TGTGCCAGCAGGGCCGGGACAAATAATTCACCCCTCCACTTT. This translates into CASRAGTNNSPLHF.

The V and J genes are TRBV29-1 and TRBJ2-5; D is uncertain. The germline gives CDR1 SQVTM, CDR2 ANQGSEA. V shed 0 bases and J shed 11 bases, with 7 bases lying between them. The CDR3 has 10 residues. CDR3 protein: CSVEDPSQYF. CDR3 in DNA: TGCAGCGTTGAAGATCCCTCACAGTACTTC.

This clonotype was detected once. A read error may explain this, as a much larger clone is one base away. This CDR3 fails to terminate in the conserved phenylalanine or tryptophan, so it likely reflects a read error. This chain uses TRBV12-5 with TRBJ1-5, with TRBD1 matching 7 bases. The CDR3 is 17 residues long. From germline, CDR1 is LGHNT and CDR2 FRNRAP. Germline trimming cut 0 bases from V and 5 bases from J; bases unmatched to any gene: 10. The CDR3 sequence: CASGLVPLRTGDQPQHL. The CDR3 coding sequence is TGTGCTAGTGGTTTGGTACCACTTAGGACAGGTGATCAGCCCCAGCATCTT.

This clonotype was recorded only once. The J gene is TRBJ2-7, the V gene TRBV5-4; D ambiguous. With 4 bases removed from V and 7 bases from J, the gap between germline ends came to 18 bases. Germline V gene data show CDR1 as SGHNT and CDR2 as YYREEE (reference sequence). The CDR3 contains 14 residues. The CDR3 protein is CASSPTQNYNEQYF. The DNA for the CDR3 is TGTGCCAGCAGCCCGACACAAAACTACAATGAGCAGTACTTC.

A remark on this clonotype: This may come from a read error, since a much larger clone is one base off. The V gene is TRBV7-2, the J gene TRBJ1-4, with D uncertain. This CDR3 comprises 15 residues. Germline CDR1 is SGHTA and CDR2 is FQGNSA. This CDR3 reads CASSLVSQSNGKLFF. The CDR3 nucleotides read TGTGCCAGCAGCTTAGTTTCCCAGTCTAATGGAAAACTGTTTTTT.

This clonotype has a count of ten or more. The chain joins TRBV6-5 to TRBJ1-5; D is undetermined. The CDR3 spans 15 residues. Trimming removed 2 bases from V and 0 bases from J, with 8 bases in between. CDR1 and CDR2 from the germline V gene are MNHEY and SVGAGI. The CDR3 sequence: CASSYGPNSNQPQHF. CDR3 bases: TGTGCCAGCAGTTACGGGCCGAATAGCAATCAGCCCCAGCATTTT.

The chain is built from TRBV7-9 and TRBJ1-2; tentative D call: TRBD1 (5 bases). Trimming took 1 base from V and 7 from J, leaving 19 bases between them. Germline CDR1 and CDR2: SEHNR and FQNEAQ (reference sequence). CDR3 length: 16 residues. The CDR3 loop is CASSLGGGEASSGYTF. The CDR3 region has the DNA TGTGCCAGCAGCTTAGGCGGGGGAGAGGCGTCTAGTGGCTACACCTTC.